This T cell receptor (beta chain) comes out of a study of T cells in Graves' hyperthyroidism and ophthalmopathy. This clonotype came up once. TCR beta CDR3 regions were amplified from RNA transcripts. First-round RT-PCR of the TCR CDR3 relied on the HTBI primer set. Each CDR3 protein gets one entry after TCRdb re-called the multiplex PCR reads with MiXCR. The sample includes 75,000 to 100,000 distinct CDR3 sequences, around 37% of them seen just once. Diagnoses used clinical symptoms, serum thyroxine and TRAb, thyroid ultrasound and orbital computed tomography. Sequencing was carried out using peripheral blood or thyroid tissue (not recorded which). The TCR comes from a young woman with Graves' hyperthyroidism.

The CDR3 protein is CASTGTLGDEKLFF. Here the CDR3 DNA reads TGTGCCAGCACCGGGACGTTAGGGGATGAAAAACTGTTTTTT. The chain recombines TRBV2 with TRBJ1-4; D perhaps matches TRBD1 (5 bases). The CDR3 contains 14 residues. Looked up from germline, CDR1 is SNHLY and CDR2 is FYNNEI. V lost 7 bases to trimming and J lost 6 bases, with 15 bases between them.